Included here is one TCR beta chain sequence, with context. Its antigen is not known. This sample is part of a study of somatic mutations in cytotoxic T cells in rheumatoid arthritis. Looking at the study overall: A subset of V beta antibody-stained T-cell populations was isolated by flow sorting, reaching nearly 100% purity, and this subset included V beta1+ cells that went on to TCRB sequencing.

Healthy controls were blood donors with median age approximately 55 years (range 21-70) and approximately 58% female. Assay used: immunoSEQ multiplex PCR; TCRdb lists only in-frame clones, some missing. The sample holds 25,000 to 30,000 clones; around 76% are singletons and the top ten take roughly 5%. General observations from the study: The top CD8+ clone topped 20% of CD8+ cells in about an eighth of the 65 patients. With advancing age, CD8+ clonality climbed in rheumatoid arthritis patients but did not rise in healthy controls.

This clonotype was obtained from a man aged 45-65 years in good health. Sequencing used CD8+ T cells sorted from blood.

The CDR3 loop is CASSPSRGQYF. As DNA, the CDR3 is TGTGCCAGCAGCCCGTCACGGGGCCAGTACTTC. The chain employs TRBV7-9 and TRBJ2-5; D is perhaps TRBD2 (5 bases). V lost 5 bases, J lost 10 bases, and 11 bases lay in between. CDR3 length: 11 amino acids. Looked up from germline, CDR1 is SEHNR and CDR2 is FQNEAQ (reference sequence).